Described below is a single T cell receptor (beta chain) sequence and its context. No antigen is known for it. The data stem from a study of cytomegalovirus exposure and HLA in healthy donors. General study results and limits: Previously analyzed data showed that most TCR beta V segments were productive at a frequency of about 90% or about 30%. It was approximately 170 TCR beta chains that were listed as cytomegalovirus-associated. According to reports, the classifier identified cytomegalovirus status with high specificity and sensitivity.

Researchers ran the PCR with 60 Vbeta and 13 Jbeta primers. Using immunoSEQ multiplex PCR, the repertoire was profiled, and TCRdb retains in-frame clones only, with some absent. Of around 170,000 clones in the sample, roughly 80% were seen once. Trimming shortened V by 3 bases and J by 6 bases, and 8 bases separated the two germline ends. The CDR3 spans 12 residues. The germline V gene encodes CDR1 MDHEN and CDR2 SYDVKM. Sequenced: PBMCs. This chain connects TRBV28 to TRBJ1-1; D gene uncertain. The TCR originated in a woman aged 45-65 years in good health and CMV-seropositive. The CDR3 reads CASSFRVSEAFF. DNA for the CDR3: TGTGCCAGCAGTTTCCGGGTATCTGAAGCTTTCTTT.